These 21 T cell receptor beta chains were all obtained from the same sample, sequenced in a study of blood T cell repertoires in COVID-19. Generated by immunoSEQ multiplex PCR, the TCRdb table keeps only in-frame clones and is missing some. This repertoire shows more than 150,000 clones, around nine tenths found once; its top ten account for 0.45% to 0.65%. The sample consisted of peripheral blood. These receptors originate from a man in his fifties or sixties with acute or convalescent COVID-19.

The chain uses TRBV27 and TRBJ1-1; D might be TRBD1 (6 bases). V was clipped by 6 bases and J by 5 bases, with 16 bases between them. Per germline, CDR1 MNHEY and CDR2 SMNVEV (reference sequence). CDR3 length: 14 amino acids. The CDR3 sequence is CASSLTPRGTEAFF. The CDR3 region has the DNA TGTGCCAGCAGCTTGACCCCGAGGGGGACTGAAGCTTTCTTT.

This chain links TRBV10-3 with TRBJ1-4, with 11 bases that match TRBD1. V was pared by 6 bases and J by 7 bases, with 7 bases of the junction left unmatched. This CDR3 is built from 15 residues. Looked up from germline, CDR1 is ENHRY and CDR2 is SYGVKD. The CDR3 coding sequence is TGTGCCATCAGCCCTGGACAGGGGGCGTTTGAAAAACTGTTTTTT. Encoded protein: CAISPGQGAFEKLFF.

Details on this clone: The junction does not match germline at one end; this may be a read error. In the same sample, other DNA sequences code for this CDR3. CDR3 residues: CASSSSEINQPQHF. CDR3 in DNA: TGTGCCAGCAGTTCCTCGGAGATAAATCAACCCCAGCATTTT. This chain uses TRBV27 with TRBJ1-5; D uncertain. The CDR3 covers 14 residues. CDR1 is MNHEY, CDR2 SMNVEV, per germline (reference sequence).

The gene calls are TRBV7-9 and TRBJ2-3; 9 bases align to TRBD2. Trimming at V came to 2 bases and at J to 3 bases, leaving 6 bases not matched to a gene. This CDR3 spans 16 amino acids. Per the germline V gene, CDR1 is SEHNR and CDR2 is FQNEAQ (reference sequence). The DNA for the CDR3 is TGTGCCAGCAGCTTATCAAGCGGGGGGCTGACAGATACGCAGTATTTT. It translates to CASSLSSGGLTDTQYF.

The chain carries TRBV27 and TRBJ2-1; D perhaps matches TRBD2 (6 bases). The V end was cut by 1 base, the J end by 9 bases, with 16 bases between. CDR1 is MNHEY and CDR2 is SMNVEV in the germline V gene (reference sequence). The CDR3 sequence is 15 residues long. The CDR3 protein is CASSLLTSGLGEQFF. CDR3 nucleotide sequence: TGTGCCAGCAGTTTATTGACTAGTGGACTCGGTGAGCAGTTCTTC.

This rearrangement joins TRBV12-3 or TRBV12-4 to TRBJ1-5; a weak D match, TRBD1 (5 bases). V lost 3 bases, J lost 7 bases, and 10 bases lay in between. This CDR3 is 13 amino acids long. CDR3 DNA: TGTGCCAGCAGTTTGAGGGGAGGGCAGCCCCAGCATTTT. Encoded protein: CASSLRGGQPQHF.

V and J are TRBV5-1 and TRBJ2-3, with 8 bases matching TRBD1. Germline CDR1 SGHRS, CDR2 YFSETQ. J lost 2 bases, V lost 0 bases, and 11 bases had no gene match. This CDR3 is built from 18 residues. CDR3 region: CASSLDGTGSLPTDTQYF. DNA for the CDR3: TGCGCCAGCAGCTTGGATGGGACAGGCTCATTACCCACAGATACGCAGTATTTT.

The chain couples TRBV28 to TRBJ1-2, with no clear D. Trimming took 6 bases from V and 1 from J, leaving 9 bases between them. The CDR3 has 13 amino acids. Germline V gives CDR1 MDHEN, CDR2 SYDVKM. CDR3 amino acids: CASRPGNNYGYTF. The DNA of the CDR3 is TGTGCCAGCAGGCCCGGGAATAACTATGGCTACACCTTC.

The chain uses TRBV6-5 and TRBJ2-1; 12 bases fit TRBD2. The ends lost 6 bases at V and 4 bases at J; junction bases unmatched: 1. Germline loops: CDR1 MNHEY, CDR2 SVGAGI. This CDR3 is built from 14 residues. CDR3 region: CASSGLAGYNEQFF. The DNA of the CDR3 is TGTGCCAGCAGCGGACTAGCGGGATACAATGAGCAGTTCTTC.

The chain employs TRBV29-1 and TRBJ1-1, with 8 bases fitting TRBD1. The CDR3 is made up of 10 amino acids. Germline CDR1 is SQVTM and CDR2 is ANQGSEA. Losses at the gene ends were 5 bases for V and 11 bases for J; bases not matched to a gene: 4. The CDR3 sequence is CSVMHRGAFF. CDR3 bases: TGCAGCGTTATGCACAGGGGGGCTTTCTTT.

The CDR3 region has the DNA TGTGCCAGCAGTGGCGATGACAGGCCGCAGTTCTTC. Its translation is CASSGDDRPQFF. The gene calls are TRBV2 and TRBJ2-1; D possibly corresponds to TRBD1 (6 bases). Germline CDR1 reads SNHLY; CDR2 reads FYNNEI. V was cut by 4 bases and J by 12 bases, with 13 bases left in between. This CDR3 is built from 12 residues.

This clone was found once. The chain uses TRBV3-1 (or the pseudogene TRBV3-2) and TRBJ2-2; D unclear. This CDR3 contains 15 residues. V shed 6 bases and J shed 3 bases, with 14 bases lying between them. In germline, CDR1 is LGHDT, CDR2 YNNKEL (reference sequence). The CDR3 DNA follows: TGTGCCAGCAGACTAAGCAGTCTGGACACCGGGGAGCTGTTTTTT. This gives the protein CASRLSSLDTGELFF.

The chain combines TRBV19 with TRBJ1-5; 7 nucleotides line up with TRBD1. The ends lost 2 bases at V and 2 bases at J; junction bases unmatched: 12. The CDR3 runs 18 residues. Germline V gene data show CDR1 as LNHDA and CDR2 as SQIVND (reference sequence). The DNA of the CDR3 is TGTGCCAGTAGTATAAGAGGAAACAGGGGTCTTCGCAATCAGCCCCAGCATTTT. It translates to CASSIRGNRGLRNQPQHF.

This clone appeared once. V gene TRBV10-3 combines with J gene TRBJ2-1, with 7 bases matching TRBD1. Germline loops: CDR1 ENHRY, CDR2 SYGVKD. The CDR3 totals 17 residues. V shed 0 bases, J shed 3 bases, and the junction held 8 bases outside the gene matches. The DNA of the CDR3 is TGTGCCATCAGTGAGTCTAAAGGTCGGGACAGCTACAATGAGCAGTTCTTC. Translating gives CAISESKGRDSYNEQFF.

The CDR3 nucleotides read TGTGCCAGCGCCCCTCGCGCGTTGGGCGAGACCCAGTACTTC. This sequence encodes CASAPRALGETQYF. The V call is TRBV18, the J call TRBJ2-5; D gene ambiguous. The V gene lost 8 bases and the J gene lost 5 bases, with 18 bases spanning the gap. The CDR3 length is 14 residues. Germline V gene lookup returns CDR1 KGHSH and CDR2 LQKENI. Looking up the rest from reference TRBV18 and TRBJ2-5 gives the full variable domain: NAGVMQNPRHLVRRRGQEARLRCSPMKGHSHVYWYRQLPEEGLKFMVYLQKENIIDESGMPKERFSAEFPKEGPSILRIQQVVRGDSAAYFCASAPRALGETQYFGPGTRLLVL.

The chain carries TRBV3-1 (or the pseudogene TRBV3-2) and TRBJ2-3, with TRBD1 as a possible D gene (6 bases). V dropped 4 bases and J dropped 1 base, with 12 bases sitting between them. CDR3 length: 15 residues. Germline V gives CDR1 LGHDT, CDR2 YNNKEL (reference sequence). The CDR3 protein is CASSLQGFGTDTQYF. CDR3 nucleotide sequence: TGTGCCAGCAGCCTACAGGGATTCGGCACAGATACGCAGTATTTT.

The chain joins TRBV7-6 to TRBJ2-5, with TRBD2 matching 14 bases. Trimming cost V 4 bases and J 5 bases; bases outside gene matches: 18. The CDR3 has 20 amino acids. Germline lookup yields CDR1 SGHVS and CDR2 FNYEAQ. The CDR3 is CASSSPPGLAGVWVRETQYF. CDR3 DNA sequence: TGTGCCAGCAGCTCGCCCCCGGGACTAGCGGGAGTATGGGTGCGGGAGACCCAGTACTTC.

J is TRBJ1-4 and V is TRBV29-1; no reliable D call. This CDR3 is 12 amino acids long. The germline V gene has CDR1 SQVTM and CDR2 ANQGSEA. Deletions cut 6 bases from V and 8 bases from J, with 13 bases between. The CDR3 bases are TGCAGCGTGGTGTTCCGTGGCGAAAAACTGTTTTTT. This translates into CSVVFRGEKLFF.

As to this clone: Other nucleotide sequences in the sample specify the same CDR3. The gene calls are TRBV9 and TRBJ1-4, with 8 bases lining up with TRBD1. The germline CDR1 and CDR2 sequences are SGDLS and YYNGEE. This CDR3 region has 15 residues. V dropped 3 bases and J dropped 4; count of bases not matched to a gene: 5. In nucleotides, the CDR3 is TGTGCCAGCAGCGCAAGGACAGGGCGTAATGAAAAACTGTTTTTT. Translation gives CASSARTGRNEKLFF.

The gene calls are TRBV6-5 and TRBJ1-1; 8 bases align to TRBD1. Germline V gene sequence: CDR1 MNHEY, CDR2 SVGAGI. The CDR3 contains 15 residues. V shed 7 bases, J shed 9 bases, and the junction held 16 bases outside the gene matches. In nucleotides, the CDR3 is TGTGCCAGCACGGGACAGGTAGTACGAAATTCTAAAGCTTTCTTT. It yields the protein CASTGQVVRNSKAFF.

This chain links TRBV5-4 with TRBJ2-1, with D perhaps TRBD2 (7 bases). V was clipped by 2 bases and J by 8 bases, with 11 bases between them. Germline assignment: CDR1 SGHNT and CDR2 YYREEE (reference sequence). The CDR3 is 13 amino acids. CDR3 nucleotide sequence: TGTGCCAGCAGCTTCGGGGGGCTCGATGAGCAGTTCTTC. Translated, it gives CASSFGGLDEQFF.